The rows below give T cell receptor beta chains drawn from one sample of a study of T cell changes during pregnancy in multiple sclerosis. Sequencing used immunoSEQ multiplex PCR; TCRdb keeps in-frame clones, though not all of them. The data show roughly 40,000 clones, roughly nine tenths seen once. Sequenced here: CD4+ T cells from peripheral blood mononuclear cells, sampled before pregnancy. These receptors all stem from a female donor with multiple sclerosis, enrolled in a pregnancy study. Each CDR3 is given with its conserved first and last residue. The order of the fields is V gene, clone size, CDR3 length, D gene, J gene, CDR3 DNA, CDR3 protein. D genes are given only for firm matches. Clone size is shown for a subset of rows, as once, few, many or a class of expanded clone.

V gene: TRBV7-2; clone size: .; CDR3 length: 15; D gene: TRBD1; J gene: TRBJ1-6; CDR3 DNA: TGTGCCAGCAGCGTAGGGACAGGGGGCGGTTCACCCCTCCACTTT; CDR3 protein: CASSVGTGGGSPLHF
V gene: TRBV7-9; clone size: few; CDR3 length: 14; D gene: TRBD2; J gene: TRBJ2-1; CDR3 DNA: TGTGCCAGCAGCCATAGCGGGAGAATAAATGAGCAGTTCTTC; CDR3 protein: CASSHSGRINEQFF
V gene: TRBV28; clone size: .; CDR3 length: 17; D gene: TRBD1; J gene: TRBJ1-5; CDR3 DNA: TGTGCCAGCAGTTTCCCGCAGGGGACAGCAGACAATCAGCCCCAGCATTTT; CDR3 protein: CASSFPQGTADNQPQHF
V gene: TRBV10-3; clone size: once; CDR3 length: 15; D gene: .; J gene: TRBJ2-2; CDR3 DNA: TGTGCCATCAGTGAGTCTAGGACATTACCCGGGGAGCTGTTTTTT; CDR3 protein: CAISESRTLPGELFF
V gene: TRBV27; clone size: .; CDR3 length: 14; D gene: .; J gene: TRBJ2-2; CDR3 DNA: TGTGCCAGCAGTTATACGGTGCGCGCCGGGGAGCTGTTTTTT; CDR3 protein: CASSYTVRAGELFF
V gene: TRBV7-2; clone size: .; CDR3 length: 18; D gene: TRBD1; J gene: TRBJ2-6; CDR3 DNA: TGTGCCAGCAGCTCGCAGTACAGGGGGCTCCCTGGGGCCAACGTCCTGACTTTC; CDR3 protein: CASSSQYRGLPGANVLTF
V gene: TRBV28; clone size: .; CDR3 length: 15; D gene: TRBD1; J gene: TRBJ1-4; CDR3 DNA: TGTGCCAGCAGTCCCCCGACAGGGTGGAATGAAAAACTGTTTTTT; CDR3 protein: CASSPPTGWNEKLFF
V gene: TRBV19; clone size: .; CDR3 length: 16; D gene: TRBD1; J gene: TRBJ1-2; CDR3 DNA: TGTGCCAGTAGTAAAATCCCGACAGGGGCTAACTATGGCTACACCTTC; CDR3 protein: CASSKIPTGANYGYTF
V gene: TRBV1; clone size: .; CDR3 length: 16; D gene: .; J gene: TRBJ2-3; CDR3 DNA: TGCACCAGCAGCCAAGATGGGACAGGGGGCGGATATACGCAGTATTTT; CDR3 protein: CTSSQDGTGGGYTQYF
V gene: TRBV5-4; clone size: .; CDR3 length: 15; D gene: TRBD2; J gene: TRBJ2-7; CDR3 DNA: TGTGCCAGCAGCTCCCGGACTAGCGGGATTTACGAGCAGTACTTC; CDR3 protein: CASSSRTSGIYEQYF
V gene: TRBV28; clone size: .; CDR3 length: 15; D gene: TRBD1; J gene: TRBJ2-1; CDR3 DNA: TGTGCCAGCAGTTGGGGACAGACCTTGCAAAATGAGCAGTTCTTC; CDR3 protein: CASSWGQTLQNEQFF
V gene: TRBV7-2; clone size: .; CDR3 length: 12; D gene: .; J gene: TRBJ2-7; CDR3 DNA: TGTGCCAGCAGCCGCCAAGCATACGAGCAGTACTTC; CDR3 protein: CASSRQAYEQYF
V gene: TRBV2; clone size: .; CDR3 length: 14; D gene: .; J gene: TRBJ1-2; CDR3 DNA: TGTGCCAGCAGGGGCTCACAGGGTGTCTATGGCTACACCTTC; CDR3 protein: CASRGSQGVYGYTF
V gene: TRBV19; clone size: once; CDR3 length: 14; D gene: TRBD2; J gene: TRBJ2-3; CDR3 DNA: TGTGCCAGTAGTTTAGCGGGGAGCACAGATACGCAGTATTTT; CDR3 protein: CASSLAGSTDTQYF
V gene: TRBV28; clone size: .; CDR3 length: 14; D gene: .; J gene: TRBJ2-3; CDR3 DNA: TGTGCCTCCAGTTTATCTCCAGGGTTAGATACGCAGTATTTT; CDR3 protein: CASSLSPGLDTQYF
V gene: TRBV9; clone size: .; CDR3 length: 20; D gene: .; J gene: TRBJ1-1; CDR3 DNA: TGTGCCAGCAGCGTAGACCCCGGAGGGACGGCTACAGTTACGAACACTGAAGCTTTCTTT; CDR3 protein: CASSVDPGGTATVTNTEAFF
V gene: TRBV29-1; clone size: .; CDR3 length: 13; D gene: .; J gene: TRBJ2-7; CDR3 DNA: TGCAGCGTTGAATCCGGTTCTGGCTACGAGCAGTACTTC; CDR3 protein: CSVESGSGYEQYF
V gene: TRBV28; clone size: .; CDR3 length: 12; D gene: .; J gene: TRBJ2-2; CDR3 DNA: TGTGCCAGCACACATGACACCGGGGAGCTGTTTTTT; CDR3 protein: CASTHDTGELFF
V gene: TRBV5-1; clone size: .; CDR3 length: 18; D gene: .; J gene: TRBJ1-1; CDR3 DNA: TGCGCCAGCAGCTCTTACCGCCAGGGACTACGGATGAACACTGAAGCTTTCTTT; CDR3 protein: CASSSYRQGLRMNTEAFF
V gene: TRBV6-5; clone size: once; CDR3 length: 14; D gene: .; J gene: TRBJ1-1; CDR3 DNA: TGTGCCAGCAGACCGACAGGCTTTAACACTGAAGCTTTCTTT; CDR3 protein: CASRPTGFNTEAFF
V gene: TRBV5-1; clone size: .; CDR3 length: 12; D gene: .; J gene: TRBJ2-5; CDR3 DNA: TGCGCCAGCAGCCCAGACAGGGAGACCCAGTACTTC; CDR3 protein: CASSPDRETQYF
V gene: TRBV5-6; clone size: .; CDR3 length: 15; D gene: TRBD2; J gene: TRBJ2-3; CDR3 DNA: TGTGCCAGCAGCTTATTACTAGCGGCTACAGATACGCAGTATTTT; CDR3 protein: CASSLLLAATDTQYF
V gene: TRBV6-5; clone size: .; CDR3 length: 15; D gene: TRBD1; J gene: TRBJ1-5; CDR3 DNA: TGTGCCAGCAGAGAGGACAGGAAAGATCATCAGCCCCAGCATTTT; CDR3 protein: CASREDRKDHQPQHF
V gene: TRBV28; clone size: .; CDR3 length: 12; D gene: .; J gene: TRBJ1-1; CDR3 DNA: TGTGCCAGCAATATCAGGGAAACTGAAGCTTTCTTT; CDR3 protein: CASNIRETEAFF
V gene: TRBV6-6; clone size: .; CDR3 length: 14; D gene: .; J gene: TRBJ1-1; CDR3 DNA: TGTGCCAGCAGTTACGGGACATCGAACACTGAAGCTTTCTTT; CDR3 protein: CASSYGTSNTEAFF
V gene: TRBV23-1; clone size: .; CDR3 length: 16; D gene: .; J gene: TRBJ2-5; CDR3 DNA: TGCGCCAGCAGTCAATCGGGAGAGACCGTCCAAGAGACCCAGTACTTC; CDR3 protein: CASSQSGETVQETQYF
V gene: TRBV6-1; clone size: .; CDR3 length: 13; D gene: TRBD1; J gene: TRBJ2-5; CDR3 DNA: TGTGCCACGGAGGACAGGACCCAAGAGACCCAGTACTTC; CDR3 protein: CATEDRTQETQYF
V gene: TRBV2; clone size: few; CDR3 length: 12; D gene: TRBD1; J gene: TRBJ1-5; CDR3 DNA: TGTGCCAGCAAGGAGGGGGCTCTGGCCCAGCATTTT; CDR3 protein: CASKEGALAQHF